The rows below give T cell receptor beta chains drawn from one sample of a study of OX40 agonist ivuxolimab in advanced cancers. The data were produced by immunoSEQ multiplex PCR, yet TCRdb's version contains in-frame clones alone and is incomplete. The sample lists roughly 65,000 clones, about 85% occurring once. The material was CD4+ or CD8+ T cells sorted from blood, obtained in a trial of the OX40 agonist ivuxolimab. The receptors were sampled from an adult with an advanced solid tumor such as melanoma, head and neck, liver or kidney cancer. Each CDR3 is given with its conserved first and last residue. The D gene is left open where the match is weak. Clone sizes are given selectively: once, few, many, or a class where the clone is expanded.

.,.,TRBV15,TRBJ1-2,14,CATSRDGTAYGYTF,TGTGCCACCAGCAGAGATGGGACGGCTTATGGCTACACCTTC
.,.,TRBV30,TRBJ1-2,11,CAWSVGGGGTF,TGTGCCTGGAGTGTAGGCGGCGGTGGGACCTTC
.,.,TRBV19,TRBJ2-7,15,CASNHDSEGEYEQYF,TGTGCCAGTAATCATGACTCGGAGGGGGAATACGAGCAGTACTTC
.,.,TRBV7-2,TRBJ2-3,14,CASSLSSRTDTQYF,TGTGCCAGCAGCTTATCTTCCCGCACAGATACGCAGTATTTT
.,.,TRBV18,TRBJ2-2,13,CASSPLDTGELFF,TGTGCCAGCTCACCCCTTGACACCGGGGAGCTGTTTTTT
.,.,TRBV19,TRBJ2-6,17,CASTVRSQLSGANVLTF,TGTGCCAGTACGGTGAGGAGCCAACTATCTGGGGCCAACGTCCTGACTTTC
.,.,TRBV28,TRBJ1-2,16,CASSLSGGASRYGYTF,TGTGCCAGCAGTTTATCTGGTGGGGCTAGTCGGTATGGCTACACCTTC
.,TRBD2,TRBV11-3,TRBJ2-5,15,CASAGRTSGQETQYF,TGTGCCAGCGCGGGGAGAACTAGCGGCCAAGAGACCCAGTACTTC
.,.,TRBV2,TRBJ2-3,13,CASFWVREDTQYF,TGTGCCAGCTTTTGGGTTAGGGAAGATACGCAGTATTTT
.,.,TRBV7-6,TRBJ1-1,13,CASSFNVNTEAFF,TGTGCCAGCAGCTTTAATGTGAACACTGAAGCTTTCTTT
.,.,TRBV30,TRBJ2-1,13,CAWSAGNYNEQFF,TGTGCCTGGAGTGCGGGGAATTACAATGAGCAGTTCTTC
.,.,TRBV2,TRBJ2-7,12,CASSVDIYEQYF,TGTGCCAGCAGTGTTGATATCTACGAGCAGTACTTC
.,.,TRBV4-2,TRBJ1-2,15,CASSQALRQADGYTF,TGTGCCAGCAGCCAAGCCCTACGGCAGGCGGATGGCTACACCTTC
.,.,TRBV11-2,TRBJ1-1,13,CASRPLGKGEAFF,TGTGCCAGCAGGCCTTTGGGAAAGGGTGAAGCTTTCTTT
.,TRBD2,TRBV9,TRBJ2-5,15,CASSVWGGSVETQYF,TGTGCCAGCAGCGTATGGGGCGGGAGCGTAGAGACCCAGTACTTC
few,TRBD2,TRBV5-1,TRBJ2-7,14,CASRPLAGGYEQYF,TGCGCCAGCAGGCCTCTAGCGGGGGGCTACGAGCAGTACTTC
.,.,TRBV10-1,TRBJ2-7,14,CASLTAGRPYEQYF,TGCGCCAGCCTAACTGCAGGGAGGCCCTACGAGCAGTACTTC
.,TRBD2,TRBV5-1,TRBJ2-7,14,CASSPSGGSYEQYF,TGCGCCAGCAGCCCAAGCGGGGGGTCCTACGAGCAGTACTTC
.,.,TRBV7-2,TRBJ2-3,14,CASTLDRNTDTQYF,TGTGCCAGCACCCTCGACAGAAACACAGATACGCAGTATTTT
.,.,TRBV19,TRBJ1-4,14,CASSMRQGSEKLFF,TGTGCCAGTAGTATGCGCCAGGGAAGTGAAAAACTGTTTTTT
.,TRBD2,TRBV5-6,TRBJ2-1,15,CASSIRSGRGIEQFF,TGTGCCAGCAGCATCAGAAGCGGGAGAGGAATTGAGCAGTTCTTC
few,TRBD1,TRBV9,TRBJ1-1,16,CASSGIGGGGGTEAFF,TGTGCCAGCAGCGGAATCGGAGGAGGGGGCGGTACTGAAGCTTTCTTT
.,TRBD2,TRBV30,TRBJ2-1,13,CAWSGTSYNEQFF,TGTGCCTGGAGTGGGACTAGCTACAATGAGCAGTTCTTC
.,.,TRBV5-1,TRBJ1-1,14,CASSADEEGTEAFF,TGCGCCAGCAGCGCGGACGAAGAAGGGACTGAAGCTTTCTTT
.,TRBD2,TRBV6-1,TRBJ2-7,15,CASSEAGLAPYEQYF,TGTGCCAGCAGTGAAGCTGGACTAGCCCCCTACGAGCAGTACTTC
.,.,TRBV30,TRBJ2-5,12,CAWSVNRETQYF,TGTGCCTGGAGTGTAAATCGGGAGACCCAGTACTTC
.,TRBD1,TRBV27,TRBJ2-7,15,CASSRLGTGVREQYF,TGTGCCAGCAGCCGCCTAGGGACAGGGGTCCGCGAGCAGTACTTC
.,.,TRBV7-9,TRBJ2-1,15,CASSQILGPYNEQFF,TGTGCCAGCAGCCAGATCCTAGGCCCCTACAATGAGCAGTTCTTC
.,.,TRBV27,TRBJ2-3,13,CASGLGSTDTQYF,TGTGCCAGCGGGTTGGGGAGCACAGATACGCAGTATTTT
once,TRBD1,TRBV7-3,TRBJ2-1,16,CASSSSGTGGGNEQFF,TGTGCCAGCAGCTCCTCCGGGACAGGGGGCGGGAATGAGCAGTTCTTC
.,TRBD2,TRBV6-6,TRBJ2-7,16,CASRELPGTSSYEQYF,TGTGCCAGCAGGGAACTTCCCGGGACTAGCTCCTACGAGCAGTACTTC
.,.,TRBV5-4,TRBJ1-2,15,CASSLVLSSGSGYTF,TGTGCCAGCAGCTTGGTTCTGTCCTCTGGGAGTGGCTACACCTTC
.,.,TRBV5-1,TRBJ2-2,16,CASSLLIHTNTGELFF,TGCGCCAGCAGCTTGTTGATCCACACAAACACCGGGGAGCTGTTTTTT
.,TRBD2,TRBV15,TRBJ2-1,16,CATSRAGLAGDGEQFF,TGTGCCACCAGCAGAGCGGGACTAGCGGGAGACGGTGAGCAGTTCTTC
.,TRBD1,TRBV4-1,TRBJ1-4,14,CASGAGQRNEKLFF,TGCGCCAGCGGTGCGGGACAGAGAAATGAAAAACTGTTTTTT
.,.,TRBV28,TRBJ1-5,14,CASSLFGAHQPQHF,TGTGCCAGCAGTTTATTCGGGGCGCATCAGCCCCAGCATTTT
.,TRBD2,TRBV30,TRBJ2-3,14,CAWKPAGSTDTQYF,TGTGCCTGGAAACCAGCGGGAAGCACAGATACGCAGTATTTT
.,.,TRBV6-5,TRBJ1-1,14,CASSLNKGDTEAFF,TGTGCCAGCAGTTTAAATAAGGGGGACACTGAAGCTTTCTTT
.,TRBD1,TRBV2,TRBJ1-6,15,CASSLQGRYNSPLHF,TGTGCCAGCAGTTTACAGGGGAGATATAATTCACCCCTCCACTTT
.,.,TRBV5-1,TRBJ1-2,14,CASSLSSTNYGYTF,TGCGCCAGCAGCTTAAGTAGCACTAACTATGGCTACACCTTC
few,TRBD2,TRBV11-3,TRBJ2-7,15,CASSLSGISGGEQYF,TGTGCCAGCAGCTTATCAGGGATCAGCGGGGGCGAGCAGTACTTC
.,TRBD2,TRBV7-3,TRBJ2-2,17,CASSLTAASGNTGELFF,TGTGCCAGCAGCTTAACGGCGGCTAGCGGGAACACCGGGGAGCTGTTTTTT
.,TRBD2,TRBV4-1,TRBJ2-7,19,CASSQEPAAGLGGRYEQYF,TGCGCCAGCAGCCAAGAGCCGGCAGCCGGACTAGGCGGGAGATACGAGCAGTACTTC
.,.,TRBV6-1,TRBJ1-5,14,CASRERQRNQPQHF,TGTGCCAGCAGGGAACGACAGAGAAATCAGCCCCAGCATTTT
.,.,TRBV27,TRBJ1-5,16,CASSLGGPAGSQPQHF,TGTGCCAGCAGTTTAGGGGGGCCGGCAGGGAGTCAGCCCCAGCATTTT
.,.,TRBV5-6,TRBJ2-5,11,CASSYRDIAYF,TGTGCCAGCAGCTACCGGGACATAGCTTACTTC
.,TRBD1,TRBV2,TRBJ1-2,13,CASTVQGYYGYTF,TGTGCCAGCACTGTACAGGGGTACTATGGCTACACCTTC
.,.,TRBV7-9,TRBJ1-4,15,CASSPRGATNEKLFF,TGTGCCAGCAGCCCCCGGGGGGCAACTAATGAAAAACTGTTTTTT
.,.,TRBV11-2,TRBJ1-4,14,CASSIRGVGEKLFF,TGTGCCAGCAGCATCAGGGGAGTGGGGGAAAAACTGTTTTTT
.,.,TRBV15,TRBJ2-1,15,CATSLLRSSYNEQFF,TGTGCCACCAGCCTTCTCAGGAGCTCCTACAATGAGCAGTTCTTC
.,TRBD2,TRBV19,TRBJ2-1,15,CASKDAGGIYNEQFF,TGTGCCAGTAAAGACGCGGGAGGGATTTACAATGAGCAGTTCTTC
.,.,TRBV19,TRBJ2-6,12,CASNPGANVLTF,TGTGCCAGTAACCCTGGGGCCAACGTCCTGACTTTC
.,.,TRBV9,TRBJ2-1,13,CASSVVGNDEQFF,TGTGCCAGCAGCGTAGTAGGGAACGATGAGCAGTTCTTC
.,.,TRBV25-1,TRBJ2-1,15,CASRFKGEGLVEQFF,TGTGCCAGCAGATTTAAGGGGGAGGGCCTGGTTGAGCAGTTCTTC
.,TRBD2,TRBV9,TRBJ2-5,18,CASSVATSGGVGQETQYF,TGTGCCAGCAGCGTAGCAACTAGCGGTGGTGTGGGGCAAGAGACCCAGTACTTC